The next 27 T cell receptor beta chains were all read from a single sample in a study of radiation and T cells in renal cell carcinoma. Produced via immunoSEQ multiplex PCR; TCRdb's table is partial and in-frame only. The table shows about 150,000 clones, with 70% to 90% occurring only once. This sample's time point: blood 4 weeks post-SBRT, at nephrectomy. Treatment noted: 15 Gy SBRT to primary tumor, nephrectomy 4 weeks later. The sequencing used blood, collected from a patient whose treatment included radiotherapy and nephrectomy. The source of these receptors is a woman aged 50 to 65 with renal cell carcinoma.

This rearrangement joins TRBV10-1 to TRBJ1-2; 7 bases map to TRBD1. CDR3 length: 17 amino acids. From germline, CDR1 is WNHNN and CDR2 SYGVQD (reference sequence). The junction had 18 bases not matched to a gene; V was cut back by 6 bases and J by 5 bases. CDR3 sequence: CASRGQAKPGSLYGYTF. CDR3 DNA sequence: TGCGCCAGCAGAGGACAGGCGAAACCAGGTAGTTTATATGGCTACACCTTC.

This chain links TRBV7-2 with TRBJ2-2; 7 bases map to TRBD2. Germline CDR1 SGHTA, CDR2 FQGNSA. The CDR3 length is 17 residues. V lost 5 bases, J lost 5 bases, and 14 bases stayed unmatched. The CDR3 spells CASSPQGGLKGTGELFF. The CDR3 nucleotides read TGTGCCAGCAGCCCCCAGGGAGGGCTCAAAGGAACCGGGGAGCTGTTTTTT.

This chain connects TRBV7-2 to TRBJ1-1; D unclear. The V gene lost 2 bases and the J gene lost 1 base, with 8 bases spanning the gap. The CDR3 consists of 14 residues. Per germline, CDR1 SGHTA and CDR2 FQGNSA. The CDR3 loop reads CASSLMRGNTEAFF. In DNA form, the CDR3 reads TGTGCCAGCAGCTTAATGCGGGGGAACACTGAAGCTTTCTTT.

This clone was found once. The chain couples TRBV19 to TRBJ2-5; D might be TRBD1 (5 bases). This CDR3 contains 14 residues. Per the germline V gene, CDR1 is LNHDA and CDR2 is SQIVND (reference sequence). V lost 10 bases and J lost 0, with 15 bases in between. CDR3 sequence reads: CATSRGDYQETQYF. The CDR3 DNA is TGTGCCACCTCAAGGGGCGACTACCAAGAGACCCAGTACTTC.

The V call is TRBV5-1, the J call TRBJ1-4; 10 bases match TRBD1. The CDR3 is 15 amino acids. The germline V gene has CDR1 SGHRS and CDR2 YFSETQ. V shed 4 bases, J shed 6 bases, and the junction held 6 bases outside the gene matches. The CDR3 loop is CASSLRQGADEKLFF. The CDR3 DNA is TGCGCCAGCAGCCTAAGACAGGGGGCAGATGAAAAACTGTTTTTT.

The chain has TRBV18 and TRBJ2-1; perhaps D is TRBD1 or TRBD2 (5 bases each). Germline V gene data show CDR1 as KGHSH and CDR2 as LQKENI. Trimming took 4 bases from V and 10 from J, leaving 8 bases between them. CDR3 length: 11 amino acids. DNA for the CDR3: TGTGCCAGCTCACTCGGGGACGAGCAGTTCTTC. Translating it yields CASSLGDEQFF.

The chain uses TRBV19 and TRBJ1-4; TRBD1 agrees at 7 bases. The CDR3 is 14 residues long. Germline V gene data show CDR1 as LNHDA and CDR2 as SQIVND (reference sequence). V shed 2 bases, J shed 7 bases, and the junction held 4 bases outside the gene matches. CDR3: CASSIQGGVEKLFF. The CDR3 DNA sequence: TGTGCCAGTAGTATACAAGGGGGCGTTGAAAAACTGTTTTTT.

The V call is TRBV30, the J call TRBJ1-1, with D hard to call. The CDR3 loop spans 11 amino acids. The V gene lost 1 base and the J gene lost 5 bases, with 5 bases spanning the gap. Germline loops: CDR1 GTSNPN, CDR2 SVGIG (reference sequence). As DNA, the CDR3 is TGTGCCTGGAGTGGACTGACTGAAGCTTTCTTT. Protein sequence: CAWSGLTEAFF.

The chain is built from TRBV19 and TRBJ1-5, with TRBD1 as a possible D gene (5 bases). Trimming cost V 4 bases and J 1 base, with 11 bases left between them. Germline CDR1 and CDR2: LNHDA and SQIVND (reference sequence). The length of the CDR3 is 15 residues. CDR3 protein: CASSKRRASNQPQHF. CDR3 nucleotide sequence: TGTGCCAGTAGTAAGCGCAGGGCGAGCAATCAGCCCCAGCATTTT.

This chain uses TRBV2 with TRBJ2-3; 7 positions agree with TRBD2. CDR1 is SNHLY, CDR2 FYNNEI, per germline. V lost 8 bases, J lost 5 bases, and 7 bases stayed unmatched. The CDR3 has 13 amino acids. The CDR3 nucleotides are TGTGCCAGCTCGCGGGAGTCCAAAGATACGCAGTATTTT. Translated: CASSRESKDTQYF.

The V and J genes are TRBV7-2 and TRBJ2-1, with D maybe TRBD2 (5 bases). This CDR3 contains 15 residues. V was shortened by 5 bases and J by 5 bases, with 16 bases between the two germline ends. Germline V gene lookup returns CDR1 SGHTA and CDR2 FQGNSA. The chain's CDR3 is CASSPGYPSHNEQFF. Written as DNA, the CDR3 is TGTGCCAGCAGCCCGGGATACCCCTCTCACAATGAGCAGTTCTTC.

This clone showed up just once. V usage is TRBV5-1 and J usage is TRBJ2-5; D ambiguous. The CDR3 spans 15 residues. CDR1 and CDR2 from the germline V gene are SGHRS and YFSETQ. The V end lost 0 bases, the J end lost 2 bases, and 11 bases lay between the germline ends. CDR3 in DNA: TGCGCCAGCAGCTTGGAAGGGCAGGTACAAGAGACCCAGTACTTC. Protein sequence: CASSLEGQVQETQYF.

This clone was observed a few times. The chain carries TRBV6-6 and TRBJ1-5, with 9 bases identical to TRBD1. The germline CDR1 and CDR2 sequences are MNHNY and SVGAGI (reference sequence). CDR3 length: 15 residues. J lost 1 base, V lost 5 bases, and 3 bases had no gene match. The CDR3 nucleotides are TGTGCCAGCAGTGACAGGGGGTTGAGCAATCAGCCCCAGCATTTT. As protein: CASSDRGLSNQPQHF.

CDR3 DNA: TGTGCCAGCAGTAGTATCGGGACAGCGCCTGAAGGTGGCTACACCTTC. It codes for CASSSIGTAPEGGYTF. The chain couples TRBV27 to TRBJ1-2; 7 positions agree with TRBD1. This CDR3 spans 16 amino acids. The V gene's germline CDR1 is MNHEY and CDR2 SMNVEV (reference sequence). J was trimmed by 7 bases and V by 5 bases; bases with no gene match: 16.

This sequence joins TRBV27 and TRBJ2-1, with D perhaps matching TRBD2 (5 bases). CDR1 MNHEY and CDR2 SMNVEV come from the germline V gene (reference sequence). The CDR3 loop spans 14 amino acids. Trimming cost V 3 bases and J 8 bases, with 14 bases left between them. As DNA, the CDR3 is TGTGCCAGCAGTTTGTTGGGGAGTATCGATGAGCAGTTCTTC. Its protein product is CASSLLGSIDEQFF.

J is TRBJ1-4 and V is TRBV7-2; no firm D call. This CDR3 contains 14 residues. Trimming stripped 3 bases from V and 4 bases from J, with 9 bases between. CDR1 and CDR2 (germline): SGHTA, FQGNSA. The CDR3 bases are TGTGCCAGCAGCTTCTCACAGTTTAATGAAAAACTGTTTTTT. Residues: CASSFSQFNEKLFF.

The chain has TRBV11-1 and TRBJ2-7; D may correspond to TRBD1 or TRBD2 (6 bases each). This CDR3 comprises 15 residues. The V end was cut by 7 bases, the J end by 6 bases, with 22 bases between. Germline V lookup: CDR1 SGHAT, CDR2 FQDESV (reference sequence). CDR3 in DNA: TGTGCCAGCACCCAAGGGGGGACTCTAATGCGCGAGCAGTACTTC. Translation gives CASTQGGTLMREQYF.

The chain employs TRBV14 and TRBJ2-5; D ambiguous. Near its end, the DNA agrees better with TRBJ2-7, so the J call may be wrong. CDR3 size: 13 residues. Per germline, CDR1 SGHDN and CDR2 FVKESK. The CDR3 sequence: CASSPLIHHEQYF. CDR3 in DNA: TGTGCCAGCAGCCCACTGATCCACCACGAGCAGTACTTC.

The CDR3 spells CASSGRGGLPIQYF. The CDR3 DNA reads TGTGCCAGCAGTGGCCGCGGGGGGCTTCCGATTCAGTACTTC. The chain recombines TRBV6-6 with TRBJ2-4; 8 bases line up with TRBD2. Trimming at V came to 5 bases and at J to 10 bases, leaving 10 bases not matched to a gene. Germline CDR1 and CDR2: MNHNY and SVGAGI (reference sequence). This CDR3 has 14 amino acids.

This clone was recorded once. The chain links TRBV7-2 to TRBJ2-7; D is possibly TRBD2 (6 bases). Trimming took 5 bases from V and 4 from J, leaving 18 bases between them. The CDR3 totals 15 residues. Germline V gives CDR1 SGHTA, CDR2 FQGNSA. CDR3 sequence reads: CASSQEWGGDYEQYF. The CDR3 DNA sequence: TGTGCCAGCAGCCAAGAGTGGGGAGGCGATTACGAGCAGTACTTC. Full variable domain (remainder filled in from reference TRBV7-2 and TRBJ2-7): GAGVSQSPSNKVTEKGKDVELRCDPISGHTALYWYRQSLGQGLEFLIYFQGNSAPDKSGLPSDRFSAERTGGSVSTLTIQRTQQEDSAVYLCASSQEWGGDYEQYFGPGTRLTVT.

V gene TRBV9 combines with J gene TRBJ2-3; D is unresolved. The CDR3 sequence is 11 residues long. Trimming removed 3 bases at V and 2 bases at J, with 1 base between. Germline V gives CDR1 SGDLS, CDR2 YYNGEE. The CDR3 sequence: CASSATDTQYF. Written as DNA, the CDR3 is TGTGCCAGCAGCGCCACAGATACGCAGTATTTT.

The chain joins TRBV7-6 to TRBJ1-3; the D gene is possibly TRBD1 (5 bases). V shed 1 base and J shed 1 base, with 8 bases lying between them. Germline V gene sequence: CDR1 SGHVS, CDR2 FNYEAQ. The CDR3 is 15 amino acids. The CDR3 nucleotides are TGTGCCAGCAGCTTAGAAACAGGTTCTGGAAACACCATATATTTT. It translates to CASSLETGSGNTIYF. Full variable domain (rest looked up from reference TRBV7-6 and TRBJ1-3): GAGVSQSPRYKVTKRGQDVALRCDPISGHVSLYWYRQALGQGPEFLTYFNYEAQQDKSGLPNDRFSAERPEGSISTLTIQRTEQRDSAMYRCASSLETGSGNTIYFGEGSWLTVV.

This clone was seen only a few times. The chain links TRBV9 to TRBJ1-1; D remains ambiguous. The CDR3 is 14 amino acids. Germline-derived CDR1 and CDR2 are SGDLS and YYNGEE. Trimming pared 3 bases from V and 4 bases from J, leaving 13 bases between. The chain's CDR3 is CASSERALGTEAFF. The CDR3 coding sequence is TGTGCCAGCAGCGAGCGCGCGTTGGGCACTGAAGCTTTCTTT.

The chain links TRBV5-1 to TRBJ1-6; D call uncertain. The CDR3 is made up of 14 amino acids. V was trimmed by 0 bases and J by 7 bases, leaving 8 bases between them. CDR1 SGHRS and CDR2 YFSETQ come from the germline V gene. The CDR3 loop reads CASSLDSQNSPLHF. In DNA, the CDR3 is TGCGCCAGCAGCTTGGACAGCCAAAATTCACCCCTCCACTTT.

V and J are TRBV12-5 and TRBJ2-5; D is perhaps TRBD1 or TRBD2 (6 bases each). CDR3 length: 14 residues. Trimming stripped 6 bases from V and 5 bases from J, with 16 bases between. Germline values: CDR1 LGHNT, CDR2 FRNRAP. CDR3 protein: CASGHPGAFETQYF. CDR3 nucleotide sequence: TGTGCTAGTGGCCATCCGGGGGCCTTCGAGACCCAGTACTTC.

The count of this clone is one. The rearrangement uses TRBV4-2 and TRBJ1-5; D is undetermined. Germline V CDR1 and CDR2: LGHNA, YNFKEQ. V lost 1 base and J lost 0, with 13 bases in between. The CDR3 is made up of 17 amino acids. The CDR3 loop is CASSQVLGQTSNQPQHF. The CDR3 DNA sequence: TGTGCCAGCAGCCAAGTCCTAGGGCAGACTAGCAATCAGCCCCAGCATTTT.

This chain connects TRBV19 to TRBJ2-7; 11 bases align to TRBD2. Germline V CDR1 and CDR2: LNHDA, SQIVND (reference sequence). The CDR3 runs to 16 residues. The V gene end was trimmed by 5 bases and the J gene end by 0 bases; junction bases not matched to a gene: 6. The CDR3 coding sequence is TGTGCCAGTAGTCCCAGACTAGCGGGGAGCTCCTACGAGCAGTACTTC. Amino acids: CASSPRLAGSSYEQYF. The variable domain in full, with the rest retrieved from reference TRBV19 and TRBJ2-7, is DGGITQSPKYLFRKEGQNVTLSCEQNLNHDAMYWYRQDPGQGLRLIYYSQIVNDFQKGDIAEGYSVSREKKESFPLTVTSAQKNPTAFYLCASSPRLAGSSYEQYFGPGTRLTVT.